This is a list of T cell receptor beta chains from one sample in a study of identical twins. TCRdb reanalysed the 5' RACE reads using MiXCR and keeps one entry per CDR3 protein. Of some 320,000 distinct CDR3 sequences in the sample, more than 9% are singletons; the top ten hold approximately 7.6%. This sample also belongs to another study, concerning yellow fever vaccine responses in identical twins.

The source material was CD8+ T cells sorted from blood. The origin of the receptors is a young woman in good health. CDR3s include the opening cysteine and the closing phenylalanine or tryptophan. The D gene is left open where the match is weak. Rows give clone size only sometimes, using once, few, many, or a class for an expanded clone.

J gene | CDR3 length | V gene | D gene | clone size | CDR3 protein | CDR3 DNA
TRBJ2-1 | 18 | TRBV11-1 | TRBD2 | NA | CASSLDPSGAFRYNEQFF | TGTGCCAGCAGCTTAGACCCTAGCGGGGCTTTCCGCTACAATGAGCAGTTCTTC
TRBJ2-1 | 19 | TRBV2 | TRBD2 | once | CACSDMLAGGPHIAGEQFF | TGTGCCTGCAGCGACATGCTAGCGGGGGGGCCCCATATTGCAGGTGAGCAGTTCTTC
TRBJ2-3 | 13 | TRBV27 | NA | few | CASSPNRADTQYF | TGTGCCAGCAGTCCCAACAGGGCAGATACGCAGTATTTT
TRBJ1-2 | 13 | TRBV12-3/TRBV12-4 | TRBD1 | NA | CASSHRGNYGYTF | TGTGCCAGCAGCCACAGGGGGAACTATGGCTACACCTTC
TRBJ2-3 | 15 | TRBV3-1 | NA | NA | CASSQAGSSTDTQYF | TGTGCCAGCAGCCAAGCAGGATCTAGCACAGATACGCAGTATTTT
TRBJ1-1 | 15 | TRBV12-3/TRBV12-4 | TRBD1 | NA | CASSRTGGEYTEAFF | TGTGCCAGCAGCCGGACAGGGGGCGAGTACACTGAAGCTTTCTTT
TRBJ2-1 | 16 | TRBV13 | NA | few | CASSWAGGGLNNEQFF | TGTGCCAGCAGCTGGGCAGGGGGGGGCCTAAACAATGAGCAGTTCTTC
TRBJ1-1 | 14 | TRBV7-9 | TRBD1 | NA | CASRSEGANTEAFF | TGTGCCAGCAGGTCTGAGGGGGCGAACACTGAAGCTTTCTTT
TRBJ2-3 | 14 | TRBV9 | NA | many | CASSEAGSTDTQYF | TGTGCCAGCAGCGAGGCGGGAAGCACAGATACGCAGTATTTT
TRBJ2-3 | 12 | TRBV12-3/TRBV12-4 | NA | NA | CASSSPATSQYF | TGTGCCAGCAGTTCTCCGGCAACCTCGCAGTATTTT
TRBJ1-1 | 18 | TRBV7-6 | TRBD1 | few | CASSLVGVGGDVRTEAFF | TGTGCCAGCAGCTTAGTTGGGGTAGGGGGCGATGTACGAACTGAAGCTTTCTTT
TRBJ2-2 | 14 | TRBV7-9 | NA | NA | CASSTMRGAGELFF | TGTGCCAGCAGCACAATGCGGGGAGCCGGGGAGCTGTTTTTT
TRBJ1-2 | 11 | TRBV29-1 | NA | NA | CSVEWNYGYTF | TGCAGCGTTGAGTGGAACTATGGCTACACCTTC
TRBJ1-1 | 16 | TRBV27 | NA | NA | CASSYRWGLRLSEAFF | TGTGCCAGCAGCTATAGGTGGGGGCTTAGGTTATCTGAAGCTTTCTTT
TRBJ2-1 | 15 | TRBV7-9 | NA | NA | CASSPPDRDTMKQFF | TGTGCCAGCAGCCCCCCGGACAGAGATACAATGAAGCAGTTCTTC
TRBJ1-6 | 16 | TRBV6-2/TRBV6-3 | NA | few | CASSQGSDGPNSPLHF | TGTGCCAGCAGTCAGGGGTCCGACGGACCAAATTCACCCCTCCACTTT
TRBJ2-7 | 13 | TRBV20-1 | NA | NA | CSAREPITYEQYF | TGCAGTGCTAGAGAGCCAATAACCTACGAGCAGTACTTC
TRBJ1-1 | 9 | TRBV13 | NA | few | CASTHEAFF | TGTGCCAGCACCCATGAAGCTTTCTTT
TRBJ1-1 | 15 | TRBV5-1 | NA | many | CASSPRGGLNTEAFF | TGCGCCAGCAGCCCCCGTGGGGGGCTGAACACTGAAGCTTTCTTT
TRBJ2-1 | 16 | TRBV9 | TRBD2 | few | CASSVGSGSSYNEQFF | TGTGCCAGCAGCGTAGGTAGCGGGAGCTCCTACAATGAGCAGTTCTTC
TRBJ2-1 | 19 | TRBV12-3/TRBV12-4 | NA | NA | CASSLNFVITEGQGNEQFF | TGTGCCAGCAGTTTAAACTTCGTGATTACGGAGGGGCAAGGTAATGAGCAGTTCTTC
TRBJ2-1 | 12 | TRBV20-1 | TRBD2 | many | CSARLGRDEQFF | TGCAGTGCTAGACTAGGGAGGGATGAGCAGTTCTTC
TRBJ1-2 | 13 | TRBV5-1 | NA | few | CASSLTESGGYTF | TGCGCCAGCAGCTTGACGGAGAGTGGTGGCTACACCTTC
TRBJ2-7 | 12 | TRBV25-1 | TRBD1 | few | CASRDRVYEQYF | TGTGCCAGCAGAGACAGGGTTTACGAGCAGTACTTC
TRBJ2-3 | 17 | TRBV13 | TRBD2 | few | CASSRLMAGESTDTQYF | TGTGCCAGCAGCCGTCTCATGGCGGGGGAAAGCACAGATACGCAGTATTTT
TRBJ1-2 | 16 | TRBV29-1 | NA | NA | CSAPAERTAGIVGYTF | TGCAGCGCGCCGGCGGAAAGGACCGCTGGTATTGTCGGCTACACCTTC
TRBJ2-7 | 12 | TRBV29-1 | NA | few | CSVEDLRYEQYF | TGCAGCGTTGAAGATTTGCGTTACGAGCAGTACTTC
TRBJ1-1 | 11 | TRBV12-3/TRBV12-4 | NA | many | CASSRTAEAFF | TGTGCCAGCAGCCGTACCGCTGAAGCTTTCTTT
TRBJ1-5 | 15 | TRBV4-1 | TRBD1 | many | CASSQGGQRDQPQHF | TGCGCCAGCAGCCAGGGGGGACAGCGAGATCAGCCCCAGCATTTT
TRBJ2-1 | 16 | TRBV27 | TRBD2 | few | CASSFRIAGASNEQFF | TGTGCCAGCAGTTTTCGGATAGCGGGAGCAAGCAATGAGCAGTTCTTC
TRBJ2-5 | 16 | TRBV4-1 | TRBD2 | few | CASSQAAGALLGAQYF | TGCGCCAGCAGCCAAGCAGCGGGGGCCCTGCTTGGGGCCCAGTACTTC
TRBJ2-3 | 16 | TRBV7-9 | TRBD2 | many | CASSSRTSGYTDTQYF | TGTGCCAGCAGCTCCAGGACTAGCGGATACACAGATACGCAGTATTTT
TRBJ1-2 | 13 | TRBV2 | NA | many | CAPADRIDYGYTF | TGTGCCCCTGCGGACAGAATTGACTATGGCTACACCTTC
TRBJ2-7 | 16 | TRBV7-2 | NA | NA | CASSPFLTESSYEQYF | TGTGCCAGCAGCCCGTTTTTGACGGAAAGCTCCTACGAGCAGTACTTC
TRBJ1-1 | 13 | TRBV15 | NA | NA | CATSNVKGTEAFF | TGTGCCACCAGCAACGTGAAGGGCACTGAAGCTTTCTTT
TRBJ1-2 | 16 | TRBV28 | NA | NA | CASSLVGADIVQGYTF | TGTGCCAGCAGTTTAGTCGGGGCCGATATAGTACAGGGCTACACCTTC
TRBJ1-2 | 13 | TRBV29-1 | TRBD1 | NA | CSVLTGSEYGYTF | TGCAGCGTCCTGACAGGGTCAGAGTATGGCTACACCTTC
TRBJ2-2 | 14 | TRBV24-1 | NA | many | CATSGWENTGELFF | TGTGCCACCAGTGGTTGGGAAAACACCGGGGAGCTGTTTTTT
TRBJ2-1 | 20 | TRBV4-1 | TRBD2 | few | CASSQTSGTSGASSYNEQFF | TGCGCCAGCAGCCAGACATCCGGGACTAGCGGGGCGAGCTCCTACAATGAGCAGTTCTTC
TRBJ2-1 | 15 | TRBV6-5 | NA | many | CASSYRDSSPNEQFF | TGTGCCAGCAGTTACAGGGACTCGAGTCCCAATGAGCAGTTCTTC
TRBJ2-3 | 13 | TRBV7-3 | TRBD2 | NA | CASSFTGGDTQYF | TGTGCCAGCAGCTTCACGGGGGGAGATACGCAGTATTTT
TRBJ1-2 | 12 | TRBV20-1 | TRBD1 | few | CSALDRGDGYTF | TGCAGTGCCCTCGACAGGGGCGATGGCTACACCTTC
TRBJ2-1 | 14 | TRBV12-3/TRBV12-4 | TRBD2 | many | CASSFSGIYNEQFF | TGTGCCAGCAGTTTTAGCGGGATTTACAATGAGCAGTTCTTC
TRBJ1-2 | 15 | TRBV6-2/TRBV6-3 | NA | few | CASSLRQDGHYGYTF | TGTGCCAGCAGTCTGCGACAGGACGGGCACTATGGCTACACCTTC
TRBJ2-7 | 15 | TRBV6-5 | NA | few | CASSYTQAESDEQYF | TGTGCCAGCAGTTACACACAGGCAGAGAGCGACGAGCAGTACTTC
TRBJ2-3 | 13 | TRBV28 | NA | NA | CASSFRRTDTQYF | TGTGCCAGCAGTTTCCGGAGGACAGATACGCAGTATTTT
TRBJ2-2 | 15 | TRBV5-8 | NA | NA | CASSSLVPNTGELFF | TGTGCCAGCAGCTCCCTAGTTCCGAACACCGGGGAGCTGTTTTTT
TRBJ2-3 | 19 | TRBV6-5 | TRBD2 | NA | CASSYSSKPGLHRGDTQYF | TGTGCCAGCAGTTACTCCTCCAAACCGGGACTACATCGGGGAGATACGCAGTATTTT
TRBJ1-1 | 17 | TRBV4-2 | NA | NA | CASSLEAYLSGITEAFF | TGTGCCAGCAGCTTGGAGGCCTACCTGAGCGGGATCACTGAAGCTTTCTTT
TRBJ1-4 | 15 | TRBV15 | NA | few | CATSRGSATNEKLFF | TGTGCCACCAGCAGGGGTTCTGCAACTAATGAAAAACTGTTTTTT
TRBJ2-1 | 14 | TRBV29-1 | TRBD2 | NA | CSVEIAGGGYEQFF | TGCAGCGTTGAAATAGCGGGAGGGGGTTATGAGCAGTTCTTC
TRBJ1-2 | 16 | TRBV19 | NA | NA | CASSIDRDRDDYGYTF | TGTGCCAGTAGTATAGATCGAGACAGAGATGACTATGGCTACACCTTC
TRBJ1-1 | 13 | TRBV6-1 | NA | many | CASGATENTEAFF | TGTGCCAGCGGGGCTACAGAGAACACTGAAGCTTTCTTT
TRBJ2-2 | 17 | TRBV25-1 | NA | NA | CASSGGSRGTNTGELFF | TGTGCCAGCAGTGGGGGTTCGAGGGGGACGAACACCGGGGAGCTGTTTTTT
TRBJ2-1 | 15 | TRBV20-1 | NA | NA | CSARDTFRELRWQFF | TGCAGTGCTAGAGATACGTTTCGGGAGCTGCGATGGCAGTTCTTC